A single sample is the source of the 5 T cell receptor beta chains below, sequenced in a study of shared clonotypes between healthy human individuals. Profiling relied on immunoSEQ multiplex PCR, and the TCRdb table lists in-frame clones only, not all of them. The table includes millions of clones, roughly 96% detected once. Input material: naive CD4+ T cells sorted from blood. Described subset: CD45RA+ positively selected. These receptors originate from a man younger than 30 in good health.

This chain joins TRBV6-5 and TRBJ2-7, with D hard to call. The V end was cut by 2 bases, the J end by 1 base, with 9 bases between. The length of the CDR3 is 14 residues. The germline V gene has CDR1 MNHEY and CDR2 SVGAGI. In nucleotides, the CDR3 is TGTGCCAGCAGTTACGGTGTCAGGTCCTACGAGCAGTACTTC. This encodes CASSYGVRSYEQYF.

This clone has just a few counts. J is TRBJ1-2 and V is TRBV20-1; tentative D call: TRBD1 (5 bases). Looked up from germline, CDR1 is DFQATT and CDR2 is SNEGSKA (reference sequence). The length of the CDR3 is 11 residues. Trimming pared 5 bases from V and 4 bases from J, leaving 8 bases between. The CDR3 region is CSAGDGYGYTF. The CDR3, as DNA: TGCAGTGCTGGGGACGGCTATGGCTACACCTTC.

The V call is TRBV19, the J call TRBJ1-5; D call uncertain. V dropped 3 bases and J dropped 5 bases, with 8 bases sitting between them. Germline V gene lookup returns CDR1 LNHDA and CDR2 SQIVND (reference sequence). This CDR3 region has 13 residues. CDR3 amino acids: CASSMLRDQPQHF. CDR3 DNA sequence: TGTGCCAGTAGTATGCTTAGGGATCAGCCCCAGCATTTT. Variable domain in full (rest from reference TRBV19 and TRBJ1-5): DGGITQSPKYLFRKEGQNVTLSCEQNLNHDAMYWYRQDPGQGLRLIYYSQIVNDFQKGDIAEGYSVSREKKESFPLTVTSAQKNPTAFYLCASSMLRDQPQHFGDGTRLSIL.

About this clone itself: The sample holds other DNA sequences that translate to the same CDR3. The gene calls are TRBV5-1 and TRBJ2-5, with D maybe TRBD1 (6 bases). This CDR3 has 13 residues. CDR1 SGHRS and CDR2 YFSETQ come from the germline V gene. V was shortened by 0 bases and J by 5 bases, with 8 bases between the two germline ends. In DNA, the CDR3 is TGCGCCAGCAGCTTGGCAGGGGACGAGACCCAGTACTTC. Encoded protein: CASSLAGDETQYF.

The genes are TRBV6-1 and TRBJ1-2, with D tentatively TRBD1 (5 bases). This CDR3 has 15 amino acids. Germline V gene sequence: CDR1 MNHNS, CDR2 SASEGT. V dropped 2 bases and J dropped 0 bases, with 10 bases sitting between them. The CDR3 region is CASSERQNSNYGYTF. In nucleotides, the CDR3 is TGTGCCAGCAGTGAACGACAGAATTCTAACTATGGCTACACCTTC.